The source of this TCR beta chain is a study of blood T cell repertoires in COVID-19. In the study overall: Sample material is recorded as cDNA or gDNA derived from T cells, B-cell-depleted T cells, or PBMCs.

Enrolled through a virtual design, the participants were between 18 and 89 years of age and came from about two dozen US areas. Allocation to cohorts depended on clinical history reported by the participants. Some clones are missing from TCRdb's copy, which holds only in-frame ones; the method was immunoSEQ multiplex PCR. The repertoire holds more than 300,000 clones, 83% seen once, with over 4.5% in the top ten. The sequencing sample was made of PBMCs or T cells enriched from blood (not recorded which). This TCR came from a woman in her forties or fifties who had recovered from COVID-19.

The CDR3 protein is CAWRSSRGAAGNTIYF. The CDR3 DNA reads TGTGCCTGGAGGAGCAGTCGGGGGGCGGCTGGAAACACCATATATTTT. This chain uses TRBV30 with TRBJ1-3, with a tentative D call TRBD1 (6 bases). The CDR3 is 16 amino acids. Germline V gene lookup returns CDR1 GTSNPN and CDR2 SVGIG (reference sequence). Between the trimmed V and J ends, which lost 3 bases and 2 bases, there was a span of 17 bases.